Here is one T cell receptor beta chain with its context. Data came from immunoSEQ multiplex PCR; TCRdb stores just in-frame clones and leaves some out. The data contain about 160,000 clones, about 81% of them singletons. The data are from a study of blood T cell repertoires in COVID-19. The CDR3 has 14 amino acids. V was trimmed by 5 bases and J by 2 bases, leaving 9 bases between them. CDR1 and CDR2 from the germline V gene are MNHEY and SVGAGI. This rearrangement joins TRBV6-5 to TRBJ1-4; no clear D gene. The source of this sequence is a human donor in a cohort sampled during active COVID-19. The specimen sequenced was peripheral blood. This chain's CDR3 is CASSRGQTNEKLFF. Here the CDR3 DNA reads TGTGCCAGCAGTAGAGGCCAGACTAATGAAAAACTGTTTTTT.